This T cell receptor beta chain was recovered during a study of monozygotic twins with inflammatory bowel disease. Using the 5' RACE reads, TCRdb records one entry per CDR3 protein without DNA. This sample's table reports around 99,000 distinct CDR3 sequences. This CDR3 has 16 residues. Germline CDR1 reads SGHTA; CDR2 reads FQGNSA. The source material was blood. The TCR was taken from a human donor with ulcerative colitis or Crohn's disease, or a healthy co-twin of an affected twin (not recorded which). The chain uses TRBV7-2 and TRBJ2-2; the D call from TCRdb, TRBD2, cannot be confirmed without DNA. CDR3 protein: CASSLLTSEYAGELFF.